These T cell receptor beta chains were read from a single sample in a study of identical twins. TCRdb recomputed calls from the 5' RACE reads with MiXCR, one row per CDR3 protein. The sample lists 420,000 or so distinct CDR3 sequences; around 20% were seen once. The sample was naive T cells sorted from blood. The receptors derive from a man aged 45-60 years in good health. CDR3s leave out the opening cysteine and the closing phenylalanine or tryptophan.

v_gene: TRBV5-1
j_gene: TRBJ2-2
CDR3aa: ASSAGLAPGTGELF

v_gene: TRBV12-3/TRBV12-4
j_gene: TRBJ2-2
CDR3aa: ASRLSGGTGELF

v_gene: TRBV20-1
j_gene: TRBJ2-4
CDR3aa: SATTGGKNIQY

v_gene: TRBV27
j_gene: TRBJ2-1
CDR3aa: ASSGLAGTYNEQF

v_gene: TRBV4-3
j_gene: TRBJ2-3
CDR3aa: ASSQGLTGGGSTDTQY

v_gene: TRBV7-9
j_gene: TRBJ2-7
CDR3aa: ASSLGSNEQY

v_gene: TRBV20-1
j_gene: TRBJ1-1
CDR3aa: SASPPRENTEAF

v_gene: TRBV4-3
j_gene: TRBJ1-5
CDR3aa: ASSQDLTGGESVPQH

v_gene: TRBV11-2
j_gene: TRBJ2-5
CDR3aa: ASIRALGETQY

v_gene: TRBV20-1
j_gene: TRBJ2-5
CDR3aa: SASPGRGLQETQY

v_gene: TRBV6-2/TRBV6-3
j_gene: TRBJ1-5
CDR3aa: ASSPTGRGQPQH

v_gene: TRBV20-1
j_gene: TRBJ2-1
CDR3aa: SARDPTSGTDYNEQF

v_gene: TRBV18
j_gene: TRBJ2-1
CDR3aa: ASSHQFNEQF

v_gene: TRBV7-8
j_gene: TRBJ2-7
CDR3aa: ASSLGTGGTNEQY

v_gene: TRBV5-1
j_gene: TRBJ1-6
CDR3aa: ASSLAGNSALH

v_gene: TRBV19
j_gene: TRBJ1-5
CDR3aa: ASSIGGGDQPQH

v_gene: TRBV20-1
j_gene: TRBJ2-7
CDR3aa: SARRLTGVAYEQY

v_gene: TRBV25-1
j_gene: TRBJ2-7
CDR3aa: ASSGPGQGLYEQY

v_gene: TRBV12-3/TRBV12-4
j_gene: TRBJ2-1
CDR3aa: ASSLAGVNNEQF

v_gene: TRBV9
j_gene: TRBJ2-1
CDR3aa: ASSVLTGLYNEQF

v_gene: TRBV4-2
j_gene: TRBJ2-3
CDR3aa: ASRQGPGLVPDTQY

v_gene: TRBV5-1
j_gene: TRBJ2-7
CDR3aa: ASSFLDRGQLYEQY